This note documents a single T cell receptor beta chain sequence. This sample is drawn from a study of shared clonotypes between healthy human individuals. Using immunoSEQ multiplex PCR, the repertoire was profiled, and TCRdb retains in-frame clones only, with some absent. The sample consists of more than 2 million clones, 90% to 95% of them appearing once. CDR1 ENHRY and CDR2 SYGVKD come from the germline V gene. The ends were cut back, 3 bases at V and 7 bases at J, with 6 bases in the middle. There are 12 residues in the CDR3. The clonotype comes from a man aged 18 to 30 in good health. The rearrangement links TRBV10-3 to TRBJ2-2; D possibly corresponds to TRBD1 (6 bases). Sequencing used naive CD4+ T cells sorted from blood. Specified subset: CD45RA+ positively selected. The chain's CDR3 is CAISEGGGELFF. The CDR3 region has the DNA TGTGCCATCAGTGAAGGGGGCGGGGAGCTGTTTTTT.